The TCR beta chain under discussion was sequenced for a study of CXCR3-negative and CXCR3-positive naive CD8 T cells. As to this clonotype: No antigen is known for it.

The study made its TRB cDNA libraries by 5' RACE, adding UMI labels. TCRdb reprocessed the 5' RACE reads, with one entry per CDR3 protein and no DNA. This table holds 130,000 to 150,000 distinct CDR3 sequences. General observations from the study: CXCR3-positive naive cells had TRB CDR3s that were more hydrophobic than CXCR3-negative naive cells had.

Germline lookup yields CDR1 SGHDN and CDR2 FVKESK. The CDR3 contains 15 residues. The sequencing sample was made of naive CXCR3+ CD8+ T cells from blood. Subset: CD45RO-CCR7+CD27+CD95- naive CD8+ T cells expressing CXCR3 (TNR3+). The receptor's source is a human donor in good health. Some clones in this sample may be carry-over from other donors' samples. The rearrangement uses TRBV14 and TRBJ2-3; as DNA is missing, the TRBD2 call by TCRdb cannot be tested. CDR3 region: CASSQDRQGSDTQYF.